A selection of T cell receptor beta chains follows, all from one sample in a study of regulatory T cells in long-lasting Graves disease. TCRdb called the multiplex PCR reads again in MiXCR, with one record for every CDR3 protein. The sample contains 200,000 to 250,000 distinct CDR3 sequences, around 18% of which appear only once. The sample was peripheral blood mononuclear cells (PBMCs), taken at new diagnosis, from a patient treated with antithyroid drugs. All receptors derive from a female donor with Graves disease. Both conserved end residues are part of each CDR3. D genes are given only for firm matches. Rows give clone size only sometimes, using once, few, many, or a class for an expanded clone.

CDR3: CASSSQTGYSVGGNQPQHF
DNA: TGTGCCAGCAGTTCCCAGACAGGGTACTCGGTCGGCGGCAATCAGCCCCAGCATTTT
D: TRBD1
size: many
V: TRBV28
J: TRBJ1-5

CDR3: CASSSLAGRSYNEQFF
DNA: TGTGCCAGCAGCTCTCTAGCGGGACGCTCCTACAATGAGCAGTTCTTC
D: TRBD2
size: many
V: TRBV11-2
J: TRBJ2-1

CDR3: CASSLRGDEKLFF
DNA: TGTGCCAGCAGTCTGCGGGGGGATGAAAAACTGTTTTTT
D: -
size: many
V: TRBV28
J: TRBJ1-4

CDR3: CASSQASDGRASDEQFF
DNA: TGCGCCAGCAGCCAAGCCTCGGACGGGAGGGCCTCGGATGAGCAGTTCTTC
D: TRBD2
size: -
V: TRBV4-1
J: TRBJ2-1

CDR3: CASSLPNHEQYF
DNA: TGTGCCAGCAGCTTACCTAACCACGAGCAGTACTTC
D: -
size: -
V: TRBV5-6
J: TRBJ2-7

CDR3: CASSPPPASSGANVLTF
DNA: TGCGCCAGCAGCCCACCTCCAGCGTCCTCTGGGGCCAACGTCCTGACTTTC
D: -
size: -
V: TRBV4-3
J: TRBJ2-6

CDR3: CASSLLSGPSGNTIYF
DNA: TGTGCCAGCAGCCTTCTGTCGGGTCCCTCTGGAAACACCATATATTTT
D: -
size: many
V: TRBV9
J: TRBJ1-3

CDR3: CASSPTRDLNEQFF
DNA: TGTGCCAGCAGCCCGACCCGGGACCTCAATGAGCAGTTCTTC
D: -
size: many
V: TRBV7-3
J: TRBJ2-1

CDR3: CASRTGTGGYEQYF
DNA: TGTGCCAGCAGGACCGGGACAGGGGGGTACGAGCAGTACTTC
D: TRBD1
size: many
V: TRBV28
J: TRBJ2-7

CDR3: CASSIAGGNYEQYF
DNA: TGTGCCAGTAGTATAGCAGGGGGCAACTACGAGCAGTACTTC
D: TRBD1
size: many
V: TRBV19
J: TRBJ2-7

CDR3: CASSSGHLRETQYF
DNA: TGTGCCAGCAGCTCTGGACACCTTCGAGAGACCCAGTACTTC
D: -
size: many
V: TRBV11-2
J: TRBJ2-5

CDR3: CAWTRSSYNEQFF
DNA: TGTGCCTGGACCAGGAGCTCCTACAATGAGCAGTTCTTC
D: -
size: many
V: TRBV30
J: TRBJ2-1

CDR3: CASSELPRGAKETQHF
DNA: TGTGCCAGTAGTGAGTTACCCAGGGGGGCCAAAGAGACCCAGCACTTC
D: -
size: many
V: TRBV19
J: TRBJ2-5

CDR3: CATSRDRSSGSERQYF
DNA: TGTGCCACCAGCAGAGATCGGTCTAGCGGGAGCGAAAGGCAGTACTTC
D: TRBD2
size: many
V: TRBV15
J: TRBJ2-7

CDR3: CASSPQGFTGELFF
DNA: TGTGCCAGCAGTCCTCAGGGGTTCACCGGGGAGCTGTTTTTT
D: -
size: few
V: TRBV6-1
J: TRBJ2-2

CDR3: CSVRGETYEQYF
DNA: TGCAGTGTAAGGGGTGAAACCTACGAGCAGTACTTC
D: -
size: few
V: TRBV20-1
J: TRBJ2-7

CDR3: CASSSSTGSNGANQPQHF
DNA: TGTGCCAGCAGCAGCTCTACCGGGTCTAACGGGGCTAATCAGCCCCAGCATTTT
D: -
size: many
V: TRBV7-9
J: TRBJ1-5

CDR3: CASRSTGRALEKLFF
DNA: TGTGCCAGCAGAAGTACAGGGAGGGCCTTGGAAAAACTGTTTTTT
D: -
size: many
V: TRBV12-3/TRBV12-4
J: TRBJ1-4

CDR3: CASSGRASHAETQYF
DNA: TGTGCCAGCAGTGGAAGGGCGTCCCACGCGGAGACCCAGTACTTC
D: -
size: many
V: TRBV2
J: TRBJ2-5

CDR3: CASSSWAGGAYNEQFF
DNA: TGTGCCAGCAGCTCGTGGGCGGGAGGGGCCTACAATGAGCAGTTCTTC
D: TRBD2
size: -
V: TRBV5-6
J: TRBJ2-1

CDR3: CASSQNRGEGYTF
DNA: TGTGCCAGCTCCCAAAACAGGGGAGAGGGCTACACCTTC
D: TRBD1
size: many
V: TRBV18
J: TRBJ1-2

CDR3: CASSLGGYYGYTF
DNA: TGTGCCAGCAGCTTAGGGGGCTACTATGGCTACACCTTC
D: -
size: many
V: TRBV7-9
J: TRBJ1-2

CDR3: CASSQTRGSYNEQFF
DNA: TGTGCCAGCAGCCAAACTAGGGGATCCTACAATGAGCAGTTCTTC
D: -
size: many
V: TRBV11-2
J: TRBJ2-1

CDR3: CASSLGTTSSDYF
DNA: TGTGCCAGCAGCTTAGGAACGACTAGTAGCGACTACTTC
D: -
size: many
V: TRBV7-2
J: TRBJ2-1

CDR3: CSVEDRGTGTKNYGYTF
DNA: TGCAGCGTTGAAGATCGGGGGACAGGGACCAAGAACTATGGCTACACCTTC
D: TRBD1
size: many
V: TRBV29-1
J: TRBJ1-2

CDR3: CASSLVAAGDNEQFF
DNA: TGTGCCAGCAGCTTAGTCGCAGCGGGGGACAATGAGCAGTTCTTC
D: TRBD2
size: many
V: TRBV7-2
J: TRBJ2-1

CDR3: CASGAGTSGRGYQETQYF
DNA: TGTGCCAGCGGAGCCGGGACTAGCGGGAGGGGGTACCAAGAGACCCAGTACTTC
D: TRBD2
size: -
V: TRBV2
J: TRBJ2-5

CDR3: CASSQWVTTNEKLFF
DNA: TGTGCCAGCAGCCAGTGGGTTACAACTAATGAAAAACTGTTTTTT
D: -
size: many
V: TRBV3-1
J: TRBJ1-4

CDR3: CASKSGGTGGRSTIYF
DNA: TGTGCCAGCAAGTCGGGGGGGACAGGGGGCCGAAGCACCATATATTTT
D: TRBD1
size: many
V: TRBV28
J: TRBJ1-3

CDR3: CASSSRIQGVISEAFF
DNA: TGTGCCAGCAGCTCGAGAATACAGGGGGTAATCTCTGAAGCTTTCTTT
D: TRBD1
size: many
V: TRBV7-2
J: TRBJ1-1

CDR3: CSGGPGPLDNEQFF
DNA: TGCAGCGGGGGCCCGGGGCCACTAGACAATGAGCAGTTCTTC
D: -
size: many
V: TRBV29-1
J: TRBJ2-1

CDR3: CATSDLGGNSYNEQFF
DNA: TGTGCCACCAGTGATCTCGGGGGGAACTCCTACAATGAGCAGTTCTTC
D: TRBD2
size: many
V: TRBV24-1
J: TRBJ2-1

CDR3: CASSPFGTDTQYF
DNA: TGTGCCAGTAGTCCTTTTGGCACAGATACGCAGTATTTT
D: -
size: many
V: TRBV19
J: TRBJ2-3

CDR3: CASSRGEWDYGEQFF
DNA: TGTGCCAGCAGCCGCGGGGAGTGGGACTATGGTGAGCAGTTCTTC
D: TRBD2
size: once
V: TRBV11-2
J: TRBJ2-1

CDR3: CASKLADGTDTQYF
DNA: TGTGCCAGTAAACTAGCGGACGGCACAGATACGCAGTATTTT
D: TRBD2
size: few
V: TRBV19
J: TRBJ2-3

CDR3: CASTNIANTEAFF
DNA: TGTGCCAGCACCAACATCGCGAACACTGAAGCTTTCTTT
D: -
size: many
V: TRBV12-3/TRBV12-4
J: TRBJ1-1

CDR3: CASRDRTLAKNIQYF
DNA: TGTGCCAGCAGGGACAGGACCCTAGCCAAAAACATTCAGTACTTC
D: TRBD1
size: many
V: TRBV28
J: TRBJ2-4

CDR3: CASSPSGGGGDYEQYF
DNA: TGTGCCAGCAGTCCCTCCGGGGGGGGTGGGGACTACGAGCAGTACTTC
D: TRBD2
size: many
V: TRBV27
J: TRBJ2-7

CDR3: CASSSVSGTQYF
DNA: TGTGCCAGCAGCTCGGTTAGCGGGACCCAGTACTTC
D: -
size: -
V: TRBV11-3
J: TRBJ2-5

CDR3: CASSQVYSNSPLHF
DNA: TGCGCCAGCAGCCAAGTTTATTCCAATTCACCCCTCCACTTT
D: -
size: many
V: TRBV4-1
J: TRBJ1-6

CDR3: CASSLGRGTEDF
DNA: TGTGCCAGCAGTTTAGGGCGGGGGACGGAGGATTTT
D: -
size: few
V: TRBV12-3/TRBV12-4
J: TRBJ1-3

CDR3: CASSVWAGNSGANVLTF
DNA: TGTGCCAGCAGCGTATGGGCGGGCAACTCTGGGGCCAACGTCCTGACTTTC
D: -
size: -
V: TRBV9
J: TRBJ2-6

CDR3: CSVTGLNTEAFF
DNA: TGCAGCGTTACAGGGCTGAACACTGAAGCTTTCTTT
D: -
size: many
V: TRBV29-1
J: TRBJ1-1

CDR3: CASSRTGDSNQPQHF
DNA: TGTGCCAGCAGCCGGACAGGGGATAGCAATCAGCCCCAGCATTTT
D: TRBD1
size: many
V: TRBV9
J: TRBJ1-5